These T cell receptor beta chains were read from a single sample in a study of blood T cell repertoires in COVID-19. Assay used: immunoSEQ multiplex PCR; TCRdb lists only in-frame clones, some missing. The sample records under 250,000 clones, roughly 80% being singletons. The sequencing input was PBMCs or T cells enriched from blood (not recorded which). The receptors stem from a woman between 35 and 50 years old who had been exposed to COVID-19. Each CDR3 is given without its conserved first and last residue.

>TRBV19|15|TRBJ2-5
ASSIGASGQGLETQY
>TRBV5-6|14|TRBJ2-5
ASSQGFDSQGETQY
>TRBV12-3/TRBV12-4|11|TRBJ1-6
ASSPFRESPLH
>TRBV7-9|15|TRBJ1-5
ASSLTSFRGGNQPQH
>TRBV4-1|13|TRBJ1-5
ASSQEDRDDQPQH
>TRBV5-4|12|TRBJ1-4
ASSRREVDEKLF
>TRBV7-9|15|TRBJ2-5
ASSLSSTRPGEETQY
>TRBV2|12|TRBJ2-5
ASSEGGGQETQY
>TRBV3-1/TRBV3-2|16|TRBJ1-2
ASSPNLGRRGADYGYT
>TRBV19|13|TRBJ2-1
ASSMWASSYNEQF
>TRBV7-6|13|TRBJ1-4
ASSEGQARGRKLF
>TRBV7-2|12|TRBJ1-1
ATQIGGGGTEAF
>TRBV5-6|14|TRBJ1-1
ASSLEAVGMNTEAF
>TRBV6-4|12|TRBJ1-6
ASSPRAGGSPLH
>TRBV7-2|15|TRBJ2-7
ASSSRGDRWSSYEQY
>TRBV6-2/TRBV6-3|14|TRBJ1-4
ASSLAGTGNAEKLF
>TRBV4-1|13|TRBJ2-7
ASSQAGLAVYEQY
>TRBV9|10|TRBJ2-3
ASSARTDTQY
>TRBV5-1|15|TRBJ2-5
ASSWRSGGPKGETQY